This is a list of T cell receptor beta chains from one sample in a study of blood T cell repertoires in COVID-19. Sequenced by immunoSEQ multiplex PCR; TCRdb stores in-frame clones only, minus some. Of 150,000 to 200,000 clones detected, around nine tenths appear once; the ten largest clones hold about 5%. The sample was peripheral blood. The receptors derive from a human donor in a cohort sampled during active COVID-19. The CDR3 runs from the conserved cysteine through the conserved F or W. Each record gives: D gene, J gene, V gene, clone size, CDR3 protein. A D gene is named only where the DNA matches it firmly. Expanded clones are given a class, and other clones once, few, many or no size at all.

D gene: TRBD1
J gene: TRBJ1-5
V gene: TRBV28
clone size: once
CDR3 protein: CASRPTTGVQPQHF

D gene: .
J gene: TRBJ1-2
V gene: TRBV5-1
clone size: .
CDR3 protein: CASSPGQSRMYGYTF

D gene: .
J gene: TRBJ2-7
V gene: TRBV9
clone size: .
CDR3 protein: CASSPRAGNSYEQYF

D gene: .
J gene: TRBJ1-4
V gene: TRBV7-3
clone size: .
CDR3 protein: CASSFGGEGEKLFF

D gene: TRBD1
J gene: TRBJ1-4
V gene: TRBV2
clone size: .
CDR3 protein: CASSDRTGTKGEKLFF

D gene: TRBD2
J gene: TRBJ2-2
V gene: TRBV28
clone size: .
CDR3 protein: CASTGWRGEGTGELFF

D gene: TRBD1
J gene: TRBJ1-2
V gene: TRBV28
clone size: .
CDR3 protein: CASSFGDRVPSYTF

D gene: TRBD1
J gene: TRBJ2-7
V gene: TRBV19
clone size: .
CDR3 protein: CASSWTGQPYEQYF

D gene: TRBD2
J gene: TRBJ2-7
V gene: TRBV11-3
clone size: .
CDR3 protein: CASSIYVQLAGNPYEQYF

D gene: TRBD1
J gene: TRBJ2-7
V gene: TRBV5-6
clone size: .
CDR3 protein: CASNQQGVSYEQYF

D gene: .
J gene: TRBJ1-5
V gene: TRBV6-5
clone size: .
CDR3 protein: CASRFSGLNQPQHF

D gene: .
J gene: TRBJ1-1
V gene: TRBV6-2/TRBV6-3
clone size: few
CDR3 protein: CASSSMIGGNTEAFF

D gene: TRBD2
J gene: TRBJ2-2
V gene: TRBV6-5
clone size: .
CDR3 protein: CAGRGGQANTGELFF

D gene: .
J gene: TRBJ1-2
V gene: TRBV28
clone size: .
CDR3 protein: CASSRGGSPYGYTF

D gene: .
J gene: TRBJ2-7
V gene: TRBV18
clone size: .
CDR3 protein: CASSPRQGLTYEQYF

D gene: .
J gene: TRBJ2-7
V gene: TRBV5-6
clone size: few
CDR3 protein: CASSLVAGPRVEQYF

D gene: .
J gene: TRBJ2-7
V gene: TRBV5-4
clone size: .
CDR3 protein: CASSLGEPGEQYF

D gene: TRBD2
J gene: TRBJ2-7
V gene: TRBV6-2/TRBV6-3
clone size: .
CDR3 protein: CASSYSGLAKEQYF

D gene: .
J gene: TRBJ1-4
V gene: TRBV30
clone size: .
CDR3 protein: CAWSSGTQDAELFF

D gene: TRBD1
J gene: TRBJ1-2
V gene: TRBV14
clone size: .
CDR3 protein: CASSPGTGGFGYTF

D gene: .
J gene: TRBJ2-1
V gene: TRBV7-9
clone size: once
CDR3 protein: CASSLGDYRTYEQFF

D gene: .
J gene: TRBJ1-1
V gene: TRBV21-1
clone size: .
CDR3 protein: CASSNPDRDRGLNTEAFF

D gene: .
J gene: TRBJ2-3
V gene: TRBV12-5
clone size: .
CDR3 protein: CASGLAPLTDTQYF

D gene: .
J gene: TRBJ1-4
V gene: TRBV5-4
clone size: .
CDR3 protein: CASSLDPDSNEKLFF

D gene: .
J gene: TRBJ1-6
V gene: TRBV11-3
clone size: .
CDR3 protein: CASWGGTANSPLHF

D gene: .
J gene: TRBJ1-3
V gene: TRBV19
clone size: .
CDR3 protein: CASSIGYRASGNTIYF